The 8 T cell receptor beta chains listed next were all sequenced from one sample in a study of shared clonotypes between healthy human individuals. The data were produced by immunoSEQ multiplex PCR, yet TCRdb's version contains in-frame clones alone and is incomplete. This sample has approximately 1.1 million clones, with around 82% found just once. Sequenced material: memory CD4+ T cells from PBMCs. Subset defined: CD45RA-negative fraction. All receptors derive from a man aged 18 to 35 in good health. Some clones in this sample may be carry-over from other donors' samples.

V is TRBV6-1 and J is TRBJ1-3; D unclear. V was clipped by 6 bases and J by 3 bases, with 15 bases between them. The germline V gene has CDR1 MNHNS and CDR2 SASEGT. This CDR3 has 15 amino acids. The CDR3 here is CASSPHNGDGNTIYF. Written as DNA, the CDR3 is TGTGCCAGCAGCCCGCATAATGGGGATGGAAACACCATATATTTT.

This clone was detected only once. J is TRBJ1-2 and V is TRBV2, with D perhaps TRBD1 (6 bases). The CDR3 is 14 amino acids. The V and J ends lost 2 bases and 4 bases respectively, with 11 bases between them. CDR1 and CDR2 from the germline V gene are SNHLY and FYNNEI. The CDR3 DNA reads TGTGCCAGCAGTGAATCTGGGGGCGGCTATGGCTACACCTTC. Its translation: CASSESGGGYGYTF.

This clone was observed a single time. For the CDR3, the DNA is TGTGCCAGCAGTTTCCAGGGGACAGCATACAATGAGCAGTTCTTC. The encoded protein is CASSFQGTAYNEQFF. This rearrangement joins TRBV27 to TRBJ2-1; 7 positions match TRBD1. The CDR3 has 15 amino acids. V shed 3 bases, J shed 4 bases, and the junction held 6 bases outside the gene matches. Germline CDR1 and CDR2: MNHEY and SMNVEV (reference sequence).

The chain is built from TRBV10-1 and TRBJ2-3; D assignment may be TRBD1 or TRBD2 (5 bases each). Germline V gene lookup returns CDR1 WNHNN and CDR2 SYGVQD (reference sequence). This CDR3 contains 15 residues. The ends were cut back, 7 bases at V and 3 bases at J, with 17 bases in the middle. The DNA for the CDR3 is TGCGCCAGCACCGAGGACTTAAAGGGGACAGATACGCAGTATTTT. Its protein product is CASTEDLKGTDTQYF.

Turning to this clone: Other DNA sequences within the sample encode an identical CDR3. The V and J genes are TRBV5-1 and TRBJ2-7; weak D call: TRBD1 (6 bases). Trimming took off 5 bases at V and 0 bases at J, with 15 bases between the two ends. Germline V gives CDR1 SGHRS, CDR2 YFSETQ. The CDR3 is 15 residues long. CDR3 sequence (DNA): TGCGCCAGCAGTTTAGCCGGGACATACTCCTACGAGCAGTACTTC. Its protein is CASSLAGTYSYEQYF.

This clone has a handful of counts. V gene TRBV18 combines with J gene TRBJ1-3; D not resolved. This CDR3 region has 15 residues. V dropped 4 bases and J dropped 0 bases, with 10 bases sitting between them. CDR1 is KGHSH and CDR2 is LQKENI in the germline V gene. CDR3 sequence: CASSLLGDSGNTIYF. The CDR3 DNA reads TGTGCCAGCTCACTACTCGGGGACTCTGGAAACACCATATATTTT.

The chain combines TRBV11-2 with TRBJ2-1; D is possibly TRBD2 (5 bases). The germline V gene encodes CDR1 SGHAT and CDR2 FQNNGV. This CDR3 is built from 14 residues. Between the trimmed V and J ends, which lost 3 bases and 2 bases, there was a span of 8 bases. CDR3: CASSLGSAYNEQFF. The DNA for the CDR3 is TGTGCCAGCAGCTTGGGGAGCGCCTACAATGAGCAGTTCTTC.

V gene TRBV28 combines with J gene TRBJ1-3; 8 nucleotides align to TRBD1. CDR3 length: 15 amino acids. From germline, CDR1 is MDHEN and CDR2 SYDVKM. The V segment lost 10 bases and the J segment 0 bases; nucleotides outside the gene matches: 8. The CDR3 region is CATHGDRSSGNTIYF. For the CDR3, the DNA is TGTGCCACCCACGGGGACAGGAGCTCTGGAAACACCATATATTTT.